Sequencing of this T cell receptor (beta chain) was carried out in a study of tumor-infiltrating lymphocytes in localized non-small cell lung cancer. Turning to the study itself: Some samples were collected after neoadjuvant chemotherapy; smokers, never-smokers and several histologies were included.

The CDR3 loop spans 19 amino acids. Losses at the gene ends were 0 bases for V and 2 bases for J; bases not matched to a gene: 12. Looked up from germline, CDR1 is MGHRA and CDR2 is YSYEKL. Assay: immunoSEQ multiplex PCR; the TCRdb copy retains only in-frame clones and omits some. Among approximately 9,700 clones, 55% to 75% were seen once, and the ten largest hold around 15%. The sequencing input was lung tumor tissue. The chain is built from TRBV4-1 and TRBJ2-4; 8 bases map to TRBD1. The TCR originated in a human donor with non-small cell lung cancer. CDR3: CASSQDPSQGAMTKNIQYF. The CDR3 DNA reads TGCGCCAGCAGCCAAGATCCGAGCCAGGGGGCGATGACCAAAAACATTCAGTACTTC.